One and the same sample provided the 5 T cell receptor beta chains below, sequenced in a study of CD8+CD57+ T cells in acquired aplastic anemia. Researchers used genomic DNA as the template to profile TCR beta VDJ and CDR3. TCRdb re-analysed the reads in MiXCR, keeping a single row per CDR3 protein. Of about 40,000 distinct CDR3 sequences listed, roughly two thirds are singletons. Flow cytometry had shown expanded CD8+CD57+ cells in the patients chosen for sequencing. The source material was sorted CD4+, CD8+, or CD8+CD57+ T cells (not recorded which) from PBMCs. The receptors here all came from a human donor with aplastic anemia.

This chain uses TRBV29-1 with TRBJ1-2; D is uncertain. Trimming pared 5 bases from V and 4 bases from J, leaving 20 bases between. Germline lookup yields CDR1 SQVTM and CDR2 ANQGSEA. The CDR3 runs to 15 residues. CDR3 bases: TGCAGCGTTTATGAGGGCGGTAAGGGCAGCTATGGCTACACCTTC. This codes for CSVYEGGKGSYGYTF.

V is TRBV19 and J is TRBJ1-6; the D gene is possibly TRBD1 (5 bases). The CDR3 runs to 16 residues. Trimming removed 4 bases at V and 7 bases at J, with 17 bases between. Germline V CDR1 and CDR2: LNHDA, SQIVND (reference sequence). CDR3 sequence reads: CASSTRRGGGNSPLHF. The CDR3 coding sequence is TGTGCCAGTAGTACGCGACGCGGGGGTGGCAATTCACCCCTCCACTTT.

V is TRBV2 and J is TRBJ2-5; D uncertain. The V gene's germline CDR1 is SNHLY and CDR2 FYNNEI. Trimming removed 7 bases from V and 1 base from J, with 19 bases in between. The CDR3 contains 16 residues. The CDR3 region has the DNA TGTGCCAGCAAACTCCAATTCTTGACTGTCCAAGAGACCCAGTACTTC. Its protein is CASKLQFLTVQETQYF.

With respect to this clonotype: This is likely a read error, given that the CDR3 carries no conserved phenylalanine or tryptophan at its end. The chain couples TRBV20-1 to TRBJ2-7, with D tentatively TRBD1 (6 bases). V lost 3 bases and J lost 6, with 9 bases in between. From germline, CDR1 is DFQATT and CDR2 SNEGSKA (reference sequence). CDR3 length: 11 amino acids. CDR3 nucleotide sequence: TGCAGTGCTAGTACAGGGAGCGAGCAGTACCTC. This codes for CSASTGSEQYL.

The V and J genes are TRBV15 and TRBJ2-5, with no clear D. The V end lost 0 bases, the J end lost 4 bases, and 9 bases lay between the germline ends. The CDR3 totals 14 residues. Germline CDR1 LNHNV, CDR2 YYDKDF (reference sequence). CDR3 protein: CATSRDSPGETQYF. The CDR3 region has the DNA TGTGCCACCAGCAGAGATAGCCCAGGAGAGACCCAGTACTTC.